The clone carrying this T cell receptor beta chain has a single count. This record belongs to a study of radiation and T cells in renal cell carcinoma. The CDR3 covers 15 residues. V lost 5 bases to trimming and J lost 3 bases, with 13 bases between them. Germline V gene lookup returns CDR1 SGHAT and CDR2 FQNNGV. Only in-frame clones appear in the TCRdb table, and some are missing; sequencing was by immunoSEQ multiplex PCR. The table lists some 80,000 clones, approximately 82% of them singletons. Time point indicated: blood 4 weeks post-SBRT, at nephrectomy. Described treatment: 15 Gy SBRT to primary tumor, nephrectomy 4 weeks later. Nephrectomy followed 15 Gy stereotactic body radiation by 4 weeks. Radiation-treated patients gave blood at baseline, week 2 and week 4.

The clonotype was recovered from a woman aged 60-75 years with renal cell carcinoma. This material consisted of blood, taken from a patient whose treatment included radiotherapy and nephrectomy. The chain recombines TRBV11-2 with TRBJ2-2; D is unresolved. This CDR3 is CASSPRRADTGELFF. As DNA, the CDR3 is TGTGCCAGCAGCCCGCGTCGGGCCGACACCGGGGAGCTGTTTTTT.